This T cell receptor beta chain comes out of a study of T cells expressing NK-cell markers. TCRdb reprocessed the 5' RACE reads, with one entry per CDR3 protein and no DNA. This sample's table has some 340,000 distinct CDR3 sequences. This CDR3 region has 17 residues. The germline V gene has CDR1 SGHTA and CDR2 FQGNSA. This TCR came from a man aged 18 to 69 in good health. The rearrangement links TRBV7-2 to TRBJ2-3; TCRdb lists TRBD1, though no DNA is available to test this call. Material for sequencing was blood T cells: a sorted CD56 or NKG2C T cell subset, CD4+ or CD8+ T cells, or bulk PBMC T cells (not recorded which). CDR3 sequence: CASSLGLAGVSTDTQYF. Together with reference TRBV7-2 and TRBJ2-3, the CDR3 gives the full variable domain: GAGVSQSPSNKVTEKGKDVELRCDPISGHTALYWYRQSLGQGLEFLIYFQGNSAPDKSGLPSDRFSAERTGGSVSTLTIQRTQQEDSAVYLCASSLGLAGVSTDTQYFGPGTRLTVL.